This T cell receptor (beta chain) was identified during a study of blood T cells in healthy people across ages. Sample-barcoded 5' priming and a J-beta primer mix drove a second PCR of 7 to 11 cycles. In TCRdb, the 5' RACE reads were re-called with MiXCR into one record per CDR3 protein. This table has around 990,000 distinct CDR3 sequences, 25% appearing once. This clonotype has just a few counts. The CDR3 length is 13 residues. V was clipped by 1 base and J by 11 bases, with 17 bases between them. Germline lookup yields CDR1 SQVTM and CDR2 ANQGSEA. The sample also formed part of further work on T cells of mothers and their children.

J is TRBJ2-5 and V is TRBV29-1; possible D gene TRBD2, 5 bases. The TCR sequence derives from a girl aged 2 to 10 in good health. Sequenced input: blood. CDR3 sequence: CSVEGLGEGEQYF. CDR3 sequence (DNA): TGCAGCGTTGAAGGATTGGGAGAGGGTGAGCAGTACTTC.